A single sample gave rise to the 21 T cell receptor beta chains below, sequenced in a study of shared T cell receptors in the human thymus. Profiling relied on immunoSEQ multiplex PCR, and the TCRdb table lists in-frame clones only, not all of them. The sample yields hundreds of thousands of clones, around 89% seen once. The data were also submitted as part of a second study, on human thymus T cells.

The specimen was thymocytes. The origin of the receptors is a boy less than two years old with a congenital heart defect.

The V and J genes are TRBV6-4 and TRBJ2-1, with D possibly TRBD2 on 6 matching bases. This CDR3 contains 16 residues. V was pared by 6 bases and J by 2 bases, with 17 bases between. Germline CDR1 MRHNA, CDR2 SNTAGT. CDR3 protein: CASSKEPGLTYNEQFF. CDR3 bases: TGTGCCAGCAGCAAAGAACCGGGACTGACCTACAATGAGCAGTTCTTC.

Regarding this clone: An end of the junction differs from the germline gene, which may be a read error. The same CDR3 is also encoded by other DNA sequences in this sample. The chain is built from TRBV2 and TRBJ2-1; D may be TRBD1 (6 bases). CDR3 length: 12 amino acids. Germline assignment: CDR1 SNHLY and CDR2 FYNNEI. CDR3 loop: CASTGRGNEQFF. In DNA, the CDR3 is TGTGCTAGCACGGGCAGGGGCAATGAGCAGTTCTTC.

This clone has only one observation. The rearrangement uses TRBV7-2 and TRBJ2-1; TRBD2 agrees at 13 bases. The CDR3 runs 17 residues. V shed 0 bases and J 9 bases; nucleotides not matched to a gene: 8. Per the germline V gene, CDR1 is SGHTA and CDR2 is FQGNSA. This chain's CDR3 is CASSLAGTSGREIEQFF. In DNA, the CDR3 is TGTGCCAGCAGCTTAGCAGGAACTAGCGGGAGGGAGATTGAGCAGTTCTTC.

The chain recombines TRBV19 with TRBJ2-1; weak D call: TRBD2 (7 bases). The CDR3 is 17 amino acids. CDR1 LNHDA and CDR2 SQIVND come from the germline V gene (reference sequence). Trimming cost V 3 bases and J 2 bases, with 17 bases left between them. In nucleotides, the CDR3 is TGTGCCAGTAGTATGATATTAGGGGGGAGGGCCTACAATGAGCAGTTCTTC. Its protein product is CASSMILGGRAYNEQFF.

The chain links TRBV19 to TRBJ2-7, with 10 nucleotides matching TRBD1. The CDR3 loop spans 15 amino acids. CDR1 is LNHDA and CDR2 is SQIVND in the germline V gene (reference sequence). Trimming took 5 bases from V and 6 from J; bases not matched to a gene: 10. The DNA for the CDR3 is TGTGCCAGTAGTCCACCGGGGGACAGGGGATTCGAGCAGTACTTC. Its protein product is CASSPPGDRGFEQYF.

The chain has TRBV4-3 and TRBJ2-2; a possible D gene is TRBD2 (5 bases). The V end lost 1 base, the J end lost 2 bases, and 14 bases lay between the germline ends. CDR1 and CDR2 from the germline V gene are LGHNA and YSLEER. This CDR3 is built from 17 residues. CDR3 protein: CASSQVSPPGNTGELFF. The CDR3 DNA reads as TGCGCCAGCAGCCAAGTGAGCCCCCCGGGAAACACCGGGGAGCTGTTTTTT.

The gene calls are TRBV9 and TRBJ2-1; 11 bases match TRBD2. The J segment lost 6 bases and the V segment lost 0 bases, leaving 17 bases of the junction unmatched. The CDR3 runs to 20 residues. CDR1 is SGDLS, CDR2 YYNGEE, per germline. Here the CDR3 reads CASSVDPDGLAGGAPNEQFF. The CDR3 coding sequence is TGTGCCAGCAGCGTAGACCCGGACGGGCTAGCGGGAGGCGCTCCCAATGAGCAGTTCTTC.

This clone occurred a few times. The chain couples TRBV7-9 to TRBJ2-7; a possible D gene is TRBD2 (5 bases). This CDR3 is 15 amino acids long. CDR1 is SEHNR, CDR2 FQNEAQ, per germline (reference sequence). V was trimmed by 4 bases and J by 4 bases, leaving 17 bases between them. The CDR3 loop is CASSSGESVSYEQYF. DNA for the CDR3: TGTGCCAGCAGCTCCGGGGAAAGCGTCTCTTACGAGCAGTACTTC.

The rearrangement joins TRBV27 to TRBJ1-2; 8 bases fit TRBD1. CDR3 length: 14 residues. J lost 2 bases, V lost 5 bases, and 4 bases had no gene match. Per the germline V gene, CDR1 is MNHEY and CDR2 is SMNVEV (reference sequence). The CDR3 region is CASSDRGPNYGYTF. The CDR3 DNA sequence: TGTGCCAGCAGTGACAGGGGTCCAAACTATGGCTACACCTTC.

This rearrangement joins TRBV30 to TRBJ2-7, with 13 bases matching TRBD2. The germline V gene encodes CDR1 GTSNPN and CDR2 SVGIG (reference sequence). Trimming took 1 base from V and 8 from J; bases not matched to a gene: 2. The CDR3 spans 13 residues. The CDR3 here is CAWSGLAGGKQYF. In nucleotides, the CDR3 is TGTGCCTGGAGTGGACTAGCGGGAGGAAAGCAGTACTTC.

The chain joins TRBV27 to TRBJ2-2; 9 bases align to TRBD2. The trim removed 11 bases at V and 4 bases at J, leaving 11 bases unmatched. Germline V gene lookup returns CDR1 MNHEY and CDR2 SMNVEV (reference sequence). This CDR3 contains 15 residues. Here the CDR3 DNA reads TGTGCCTCCTTCAGGGCGGGAGGGCGCACCGGGGAGCTGTTTTTT. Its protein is CASFRAGGRTGELFF.

The CDR3 nucleotides are TGCGCCAGCAGCTTGGTTAGGGGGACACGGTACCTCTATGGCTACACCTTC. It specifies CASSLVRGTRYLYGYTF. The chain employs TRBV5-1 and TRBJ1-2; the D gene is possibly TRBD1 (6 bases). Germline loops: CDR1 SGHRS, CDR2 YFSETQ. The CDR3 consists of 17 residues. Trimming cost V 0 bases and J 4 bases, with 19 bases left between them.

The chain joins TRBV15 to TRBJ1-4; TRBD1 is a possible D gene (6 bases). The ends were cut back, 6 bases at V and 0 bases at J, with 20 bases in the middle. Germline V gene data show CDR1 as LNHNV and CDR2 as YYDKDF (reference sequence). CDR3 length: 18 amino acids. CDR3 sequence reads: CATRGHPRHNATNEKLFF. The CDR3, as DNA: TGTGCCACCAGGGGACATCCGAGGCACAATGCAACTAATGAAAAACTGTTTTTT. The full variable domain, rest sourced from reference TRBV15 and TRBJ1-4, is DAMVIQNPRYQVTQFGKPVTLSCSQTLNHNVMYWYQQKSSQAPKLLFHYYDKDFNNEADTPDNFQSRRPNTSFCFLDIRSPGLGDTAMYLCATRGHPRHNATNEKLFFGSGTQLSVL.

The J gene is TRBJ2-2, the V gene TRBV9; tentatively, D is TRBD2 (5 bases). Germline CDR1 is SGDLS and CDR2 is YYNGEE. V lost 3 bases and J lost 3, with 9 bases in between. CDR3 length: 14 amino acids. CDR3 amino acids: CASSAGIDTGELFF. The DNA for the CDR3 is TGTGCCAGCAGCGCCGGGATTGACACCGGGGAGCTGTTTTTT.

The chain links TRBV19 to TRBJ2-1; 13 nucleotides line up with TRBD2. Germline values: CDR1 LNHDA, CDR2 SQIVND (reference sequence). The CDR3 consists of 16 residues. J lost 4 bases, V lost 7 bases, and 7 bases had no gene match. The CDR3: CASTGTSGKQYNEQFF. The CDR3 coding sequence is TGTGCCAGTACCGGGACTAGCGGGAAGCAATACAATGAGCAGTTCTTC.

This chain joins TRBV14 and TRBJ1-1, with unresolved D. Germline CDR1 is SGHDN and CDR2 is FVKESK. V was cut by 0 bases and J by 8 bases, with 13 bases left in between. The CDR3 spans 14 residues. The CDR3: CASSQDKNPTEAFF. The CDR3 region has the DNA TGTGCCAGCAGCCAAGATAAGAACCCTACGGAAGCTTTCTTT. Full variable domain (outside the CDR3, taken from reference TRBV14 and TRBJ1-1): EAGVTQFPSHSVIEKGQTVTLRCDPISGHDNLYWYRRVMGKEIKFLLHFVKESKQDESGMPNNRFLAERTGGTYSTLKVQPAELEDSGVYFCASSQDKNPTEAFFGQGTRLTVV.

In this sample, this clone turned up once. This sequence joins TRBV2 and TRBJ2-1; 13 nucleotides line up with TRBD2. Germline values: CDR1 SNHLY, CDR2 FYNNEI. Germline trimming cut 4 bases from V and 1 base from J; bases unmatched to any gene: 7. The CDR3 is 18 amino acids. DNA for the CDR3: TGTGCCAGCAGTGGTACTAGCGGGAGGGCCCGTTCCTACAATGAGCAGTTCTTC. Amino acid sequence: CASSGTSGRARSYNEQFF. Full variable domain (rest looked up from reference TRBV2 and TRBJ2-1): EPEVTQTPSHQVTQMGQEVILRCVPISNHLYFYWYRQILGQKVEFLVSFYNNEISEKSEIFDDQFSVERPDGSNFTLKIRSTKLEDSAMYFCASSGTSGRARSYNEQFFGPGTRLTVL.

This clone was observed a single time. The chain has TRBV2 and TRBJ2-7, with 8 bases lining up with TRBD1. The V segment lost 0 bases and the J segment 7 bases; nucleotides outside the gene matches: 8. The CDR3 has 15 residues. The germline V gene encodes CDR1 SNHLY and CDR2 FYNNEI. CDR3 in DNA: TGTGCCAGCAGTGAAGCGATGGGGACAGGACCTGAGCAGTACTTC. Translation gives CASSEAMGTGPEQYF.

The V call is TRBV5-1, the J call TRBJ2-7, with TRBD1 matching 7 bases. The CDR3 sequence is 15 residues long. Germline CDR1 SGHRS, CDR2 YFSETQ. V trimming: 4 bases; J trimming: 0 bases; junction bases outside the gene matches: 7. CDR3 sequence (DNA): TGCGCCAGCAGCCCCACGGGACAGCTCTCCTACGAGCAGTACTTC. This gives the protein CASSPTGQLSYEQYF.

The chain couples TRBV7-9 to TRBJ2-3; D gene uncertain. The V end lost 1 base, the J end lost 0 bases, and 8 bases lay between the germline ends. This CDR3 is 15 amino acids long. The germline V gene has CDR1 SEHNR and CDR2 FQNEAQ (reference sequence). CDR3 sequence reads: CASSLGTTSTDTQYF. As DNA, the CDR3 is TGTGCCAGCAGCTTAGGCACGACTAGCACAGATACGCAGTATTTT.

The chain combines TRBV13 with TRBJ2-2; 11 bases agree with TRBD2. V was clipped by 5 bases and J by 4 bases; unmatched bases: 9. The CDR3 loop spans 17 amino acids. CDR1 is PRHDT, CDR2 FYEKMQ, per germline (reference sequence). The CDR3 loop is CASSPVAGGRSTGELFF. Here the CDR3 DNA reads TGTGCCAGCAGCCCCGTAGCGGGAGGGCGAAGCACCGGGGAGCTGTTTTTT.